This T cell receptor beta chain was recovered during a study of blood T cell repertoires in COVID-19. V shed 3 bases and J 1 base; nucleotides not matched to a gene: 4. The germline CDR1 and CDR2 sequences are LNHDA and SQIVND (reference sequence). The length of the CDR3 is 15 residues. In the original analysis: Reference gene primers were amplified, and this amplification served to estimate nucleated cell counts. Only in-frame clones appear in the TCRdb table, and some are missing; sequencing was by immunoSEQ multiplex PCR. D and trimming come from the DNA, and the V and J calls and clone size come from that table. This repertoire shows 250,000 or so clones, approximately 88% found once; its top ten account for around 3.2%.

The sequence was obtained from a woman between 35 and 50 years old who had been exposed to COVID-19. Sequenced input: PBMCs or T cells enriched from blood (not recorded which). The V call is TRBV19, the J call TRBJ2-7, with 9 bases aligning to TRBD1. CDR3 coding DNA: TGTGCCAGTAGTATTACAGGGGGCTCATCCTACGAGCAGTACTTC. Its translation: CASSITGGSSYEQYF.